This section outlines one T cell receptor (beta chain) sequence together with its context. Amplification by 5'RACE using constant-segment primers produced TCR alpha and TCR beta cDNA libraries that carried sample barcodes and UMIs. MiXCR, run by TCRdb on the 5' RACE reads, gives a single entry per CDR3 protein. Of 540,000 or so distinct CDR3 sequences listed, roughly 22% are singletons. These data come from a study of T-cell memory formation after mild COVID-19. V dropped 1 base and J dropped 8 bases, with 11 bases sitting between them. CDR3 length equals 14 residues. CDR1 is LGHNA, CDR2 YSLEER, per germline.

The clonotype was recovered from an adult woman who had mild COVID-19 (a few samples of this study predate the infection). Cell type and time point are not known. Sequences were obtained from PBMCs or a T cell subset sorted from them (not recorded which). The chain uses TRBV4-3 and TRBJ1-4; no clear D. In DNA, the CDR3 is TGCGCCAGCAGCCAAGTCCCAGGAGACGAAAAACTGTTTTTT. This sequence encodes CASSQVPGDEKLFF.